This is a list of T cell receptor beta chains from one sample in a study of memory CD4+ T cells and cytomegalovirus serostatus. Some clones are missing from TCRdb's copy, which holds only in-frame ones; the method was immunoSEQ multiplex PCR. The sample lists over 75,000 clones, 80% seen once, with 3.6% in the top ten. Sequenced: memory CD4+ T cells from blood. Receptors were obtained from an adult in good health and CMV-seropositive. Both conserved end residues are trimmed from each CDR3.

TRBV28,TRBJ1-1,ASSLYSTEAF
TRBV7-2,TRBJ1-1,ASSFFMNTEAF
TRBV7-3,TRBJ1-1,ASSRGANTEAF
TRBV7-7,TRBJ2-2,ASSLGRTGTGELF
TRBV5-1,TRBJ2-2,ASSLGGANTGELF
TRBV5-1,TRBJ1-1,ASSSLGLNTEAF
TRBV7-9,TRBJ2-7,ASSLDLARAEEQY
TRBV7-8,TRBJ2-1,ASREQGASPYNEQF
TRBV28,TRBJ2-7,ASRAGGLDHEQY
TRBV5-4,TRBJ1-5,ASSRGQDSNQPQH
TRBV28,TRBJ2-1,ASHRQGWTEQF
TRBV28,TRBJ1-4,ASCCDRVREKLF
TRBV2,TRBJ2-7,ASSPIQGDVEQY
TRBV29-1,TRBJ1-2,SVEPSGQGVNGYT
TRBV30,TRBJ2-5,AWNQGQETQY
TRBV2,TRBJ2-5,ASSESSPLRQETQY
TRBV6-1,TRBJ1-2,ASTRNELNYGYT
TRBV2,TRBJ2-7,ASKGSGYEQY
TRBV19,TRBJ2-3,ASRARTGIDTQY
TRBV4-3,TRBJ1-1,ASSQESQNTEAF
TRBV5-5,TRBJ2-7,ASSLAGSSGPSYEQY
TRBV6-1,TRBJ1-4,ASSPQGAGEKLF
TRBV7-9,TRBJ2-5,ASSLYKETQY